What follows describes a single TCR beta chain. It lacks a known antigen. Per-base quality was not reported, and no clone a single base away is much larger than it. Receptor libraries were prepared by the immunoSEQ multiplex PCR assay. Drawn from immuneACCESS, this table holds only the in-frame rearrangements with V and J called that TCRdb kept. Clones are partly lost; checked studies trace under half to an unresolved V gene and leave the rest unexplained. This sample gives 150,000 or so clones in total; about 94% of them show up just once. The top ten clones comprise roughly 0.7% of the sample. Taken from cysteine to phenylalanine, the CDR3 has 13 residues. Just the 39-base CDR3 DNA is kept, in frame starting at base 1. V is reduced by 0 bases and J by 6 bases, leaving a spacing of 12 bases between them. The germline V gene (reference sequence) sets CDR1 to GTSNPN and CDR2 to SVGIG. This record comes from a study of control samples from healthy donors and cancer patients (dated by TCRdb to 2018 to 2020).

The material sequenced was blood. This receptor was identified in a woman in her thirties in good health. The chain is assembled from TRBV30 and TRBJ2-7, and TRBD2 may be the D gene, going by 6 matching bases. The nucleotides are TGTGCCTGGAGTGTACCGGGAGTGGTCGAGCAGTACTTC. Its translation reads: CAWSVPGVVEQYF.